This T cell receptor (beta chain) was recorded in a study of blood T cell repertoires in COVID-19. About the research overall: Acute and convalescent COVID-19 samples came from the United States, Italy and Spain. T cells, B-cell-depleted T cells, or PBMCs supplied cDNA or gDNA.

Concerning this clone: An end of the junction does not agree with germline; a read error may underlie this.

Germline V gene sequence: CDR1 SGHRS, CDR2 YFSETQ. The CDR3 is 14 residues long. In the original analysis: The authors estimated nucleated cell counts from reference gene primer amplification. Repertoires were generated with immunoSEQ multiplex PCR, while TCRdb's copy carries only in-frame clones and drops some. The DNA was the basis for D and trimming; V, J and clone size are from that table. The sample lists more than 40,000 clones; 80% to 90% were seen once. The chain combines TRBV5-1 with TRBJ2-2; 8 bases agree with TRBD1. The TCR comes from a human donor in a cohort sampled during active COVID-19. The donor label of this sample is uncertain. Sequencing was done on a sample of peripheral blood. As DNA, the CDR3 is TGCGCCAGCAGTTTGGACAGGGTCGCCGGGGAGCTGTTTTTT. Amino acid sequence: CASSLDRVAGELFF.